This T cell receptor (beta chain) was profiled in a study of blood T cell repertoires in COVID-19. The overall study: Sample material is recorded as cDNA or gDNA derived from T cells, B-cell-depleted T cells, or PBMCs.

The CDR3 consists of 14 residues. CDR1 is SGHAT, CDR2 FQNNGV, per germline. V trimming: 2 bases; J trimming: 4 bases; junction bases outside the gene matches: 4. Generated by immunoSEQ multiplex PCR, the TCRdb table keeps only in-frame clones and is missing some. The sample contains tens of thousands of clones, around 92% of which appear only once. This chain connects TRBV11-2 to TRBJ1-2, with 7 bases identical to TRBD1. Material: peripheral blood. The source of this sequence is a woman aged 80 or over with acute or convalescent COVID-19. This chain's CDR3 is CASSLTWTGYGYTF. For the CDR3, the DNA is TGTGCCAGCAGCTTAACCTGGACAGGCTATGGCTACACCTTC. Full variable domain (remainder filled in from reference TRBV11-2 and TRBJ1-2): EAGVAQSPRYKIIEKRQSVAFWCNPISGHATLYWYQQILGQGPKLLIQFQNNGVVDDSQLPKDRFSAERLKGVDSTLKIQPAKLEDSAVYLCASSLTWTGYGYTFGSGTRLTVV.